Listed here are 7 T cell receptor beta chains from one sample, sequenced in a study of identical twins. TCRdb ran MiXCR on the 5' RACE reads and lists one entry per CDR3 protein. The data hold some 500,000 distinct CDR3 sequences, with around 20% observed a single time. The sample was also reused in another study, on T cells expressing NK-cell markers.

The specimen sequenced was CD4+ T cells sorted from blood. Receptor source: a young woman in good health.

V usage is TRBV12-3 or TRBV12-4 and J usage is TRBJ1-6; TRBD1 agrees at 9 bases. V was clipped by 6 bases and J by 7 bases; unmatched bases: 4. The CDR3 runs 14 residues. As DNA, the CDR3 is TGTGCCAGCAGCAACGGACAGGGGAATTCACCCCTCCACTTT. It specifies CASSNGQGNSPLHF.

This clonotype was picked up a small number of times. The V gene is TRBV28, the J gene TRBJ1-1; 7 bases are a match to TRBD1. Germline CDR1 MDHEN, CDR2 SYDVKM. V trimming: 6 bases; J trimming: 4 bases; junction bases outside the gene matches: 8. The CDR3 is 14 residues long. For the CDR3, the DNA is TGTGCCAGCAGGGAGCCCCGGGACAGCACTGAAGCTTTCTTT. It yields the protein CASREPRDSTEAFF.

This clonotype was observed many times. This chain uses TRBV29-1 with TRBJ2-3; D possibly corresponds to TRBD2 (6 bases). V was shortened by 3 bases and J by 4 bases, with 14 bases between the two germline ends. The CDR3 has 14 amino acids. Per the germline V gene, CDR1 is SQVTM and CDR2 is ANQGSEA. The CDR3 DNA reads TGCAGCGTTGAGGGCGGGAACGGTGCAGATACGCAGTATTTT. It codes for CSVEGGNGADTQYF.

The chain carries TRBV12-3 or TRBV12-4 and TRBJ1-1, with 7 bases matching TRBD1. V trimming: 1 base; J trimming: 4 bases; junction bases outside the gene matches: 3. The CDR3 is 14 amino acids. The CDR3 region has the DNA TGTGCCAGCAGTTTAGTAGGACAGGCCACTGAAGCTTTCTTT. It translates to CASSLVGQATEAFF.

The rearrangement links TRBV27 to TRBJ2-3, with 9 positions matching TRBD1. Germline V CDR1 and CDR2: MNHEY, SMNVEV (reference sequence). With 5 bases clipped from V and 4 bases from J, the junction kept 7 bases outside the gene matches. The CDR3 has 15 residues. DNA for the CDR3: TGTGCCAGCAGTACCTACAGGGGGCAATCAGATACGCAGTATTTT. This gives the protein CASSTYRGQSDTQYF.

This chain uses TRBV25-1 with TRBJ2-3; D is ambiguous. Per the germline V gene, CDR1 is MGHDK and CDR2 is SYGVNS. The V and J ends lost 5 bases and 2 bases respectively, with 8 bases between them. This CDR3 comprises 13 residues. The CDR3 here is CASSPWDTDTQYF. The CDR3 DNA reads as TGTGCCAGCAGTCCGTGGGACACAGATACGCAGTATTTT.

This clonotype turned up a few times. The chain employs TRBV20-1 and TRBJ1-1, with D unresolved. Germline V lookup: CDR1 DFQATT, CDR2 SNEGSKA (reference sequence). The CDR3 extends over 15 amino acids. Trimming cost V 6 bases and J 1 base, with 18 bases left between them. The CDR3 DNA sequence: TGCAGTGCCAACGGTGGAGGATTTGGGAACACTGAAGCTTTCTTT. Amino acids: CSANGGGFGNTEAFF.